The clone carrying this T cell receptor (beta chain) was observed at least ten times. The data were produced by immunoSEQ multiplex PCR, yet TCRdb's version contains in-frame clones alone and is incomplete. Among approximately 90,000 clones listed, 85% were seen once. This sample is drawn from a study of control samples from healthy donors and cancer patients. V shed 7 bases and J shed 11 bases, with 12 bases lying between them. Germline lookup yields CDR1 LNHDA and CDR2 SQIVND (reference sequence). This CDR3 has 12 residues. The sample comprised blood. The receptor comes from a man aged 25-40 years in good health. The genes are TRBV19 and TRBJ1-6, with no clear D. The CDR3 protein is CASNYPGAPLHF. CDR3 sequence (DNA): TGTGCCAGTAACTACCCCGGCGCACCCCTCCACTTT.